These T cell receptor beta chains were read from a single sample in a study of T-cell reconstitution after alpha-beta-depleted transplantation in children. MiXCR was run by TCRdb on the PCR reads, yielding one entry per CDR3 protein. The sample lists around 360,000 distinct CDR3 sequences, 10% to 13% occurring once. Sequencing used PBMCs from the stem cell graft donor, obtained from the stem cell graft. The receptors originated from a human donor who donated a stem cell graft to a child with acute lymphoblastic leukemia. Both conserved end residues are part of each CDR3. The D gene is left open where the match is weak. Where a row states a size, it is once, few, many or the class of an expanded clone; other rows omit it.

CDR3 length | clone size | J gene | D gene | V gene | CDR3 protein | CDR3 DNA
13 | few | TRBJ2-7 | - | TRBV7-9 | CASRPRSSYEQYF | TGTGCCAGCAGACCAAGGAGCTCCTACGAGCAGTACTTC
14 | many | TRBJ2-7 | TRBD2 | TRBV27 | CASSVREGPYEQYF | TGTGCCAGCAGTGTCCGGGAGGGCCCCTACGAGCAGTACTTC
15 | - | TRBJ2-7 | - | TRBV4-1 | CASSQGRSAGYEQYF | TGCGCCAGCAGCCAAGGGAGGTCGGCCGGCTACGAGCAGTACTTC
16 | few | TRBJ1-6 | - | TRBV27 | CASRFLGGHGRSDLHF | TGTGCCAGCAGATTTTTGGGGGGACACGGACGAAGCGACCTCCACTTT
15 | - | TRBJ1-4 | - | TRBV28 | CASSLEAGSREKLFF | TGTGCCAGCAGTTTAGAGGCAGGGTCGAGAGAAAAACTGTTTTTT
12 | - | TRBJ2-1 | - | TRBV12-3/TRBV12-4 | CASSPDPNEQFF | TGTGCCAGCAGTCCGGACCCCAATGAGCAGTTCTTC
12 | few | TRBJ1-1 | - | TRBV3-1 | CASSRGDTGAFF | TGTGCCAGCAGCCGTGGGGATACAGGAGCTTTCTTT
15 | - | TRBJ2-4 | - | TRBV7-2 | CASGGWGLPKNIQYF | TGTGCCAGCGGGGGGTGGGGGCTTCCCAAAAACATTCAGTACTTC
14 | - | TRBJ2-1 | - | TRBV20-1 | CSAGPGITYNEQFF | TGCAGTGCAGGTCCCGGGATCACCTACAATGAGCAGTTCTTC
12 | - | TRBJ1-4 | - | TRBV10-3 | CASGENNEKLFF | TGTGCCAGCGGGGAGAATAATGAAAAACTGTTTTTT
18 | few | TRBJ2-1 | TRBD2 | TRBV3-1 | CASSQGGTLAGGYNEQFF | TGTGCCAGCAGCCAAGGTGGGACCCTAGCGGGAGGATACAATGAGCAGTTCTTC
13 | few | TRBJ1-4 | TRBD1 | TRBV29-1 | CSVRGRGDEKLFF | TGCAGCGTCAGGGGGCGCGGAGATGAAAAACTGTTTTTT
15 | many | TRBJ2-7 | - | TRBV5-6 | CASSLRRTNTYEQYF | TGTGCCAGCAGCTTGAGGCGGACCAACACCTACGAGCAGTACTTC
13 | - | TRBJ1-5 | - | TRBV20-1 | CSATPRVNQPQHF | TGCAGTGCTACCCCCAGGGTCAATCAGCCCCAGCATTTT
15 | few | TRBJ2-7 | TRBD1 | TRBV6-2/TRBV6-3 | CASSPYGTGAYEQYF | TGTGCCAGCAGTCCCTATGGGACAGGGGCCTACGAGCAGTACTTC
15 | - | TRBJ1-5 | - | TRBV9 | CASSARGGFNQPQHF | TGTGCCAGCAGCGCACGGGGGGGGTTCAATCAGCCCCAGCATTTT
15 | few | TRBJ2-4 | TRBD1 | TRBV5-1 | CASRQGSLGVDIQYF | TGCGCCAGCCGACAGGGAAGTTTAGGGGTGGACATTCAGTACTTC
19 | few | TRBJ2-7 | - | TRBV28 | CASSLSFRRAVEFPYEQYF | TGTGCCAGCAGTTTATCCTTTCGGAGAGCAGTAGAGTTTCCCTACGAGCAGTACTTC
15 | few | TRBJ2-2 | - | TRBV24-1 | CATSDPRQGFGELFF | TGTGCCACCAGTGATCCTCGTCAGGGGTTCGGGGAGCTGTTTTTT
12 | - | TRBJ2-4 | - | TRBV9 | CASSGAPNIQYF | TGTGCCAGCAGCGGGGCCCCTAACATTCAGTACTTC
15 | - | TRBJ2-2 | TRBD2 | TRBV20-1 | CSARDGRAWTGELFF | TGCAGTGCTAGAGATGGGAGGGCGTGGACCGGGGAGCTGTTTTTT
20 | few | TRBJ2-3 | TRBD2 | TRBV15 | CATSQGSGTSGRDNTDTQYF | TGTGCCACCAGCCAAGGCAGCGGGACTAGCGGGAGGGATAACACAGATACGCAGTATTTT
13 | many | TRBJ2-7 | - | TRBV12-3/TRBV12-4 | CASSLALGSEQYF | TGTGCCAGCAGTTTAGCGCTTGGCTCTGAGCAGTACTTC
14 | few | TRBJ2-5 | - | TRBV6-2/TRBV6-3 | CASSYSQAQETQYF | TGTGCCAGCAGTTACTCACAGGCCCAAGAGACCCAGTACTTC
14 | - | TRBJ2-5 | TRBD2 | TRBV7-2 | CASSLTRESETQYF | TGTGCCAGCAGCTTAACGCGGGAGTCCGAGACCCAGTACTTC
14 | few | TRBJ1-1 | TRBD1 | TRBV7-2 | CASTLGTGNTEAFF | TGTGCCAGCACCCTCGGGACAGGGAACACTGAAGCTTTCTTT
10 | few | TRBJ1-1 | - | TRBV30 | CAWMEGEAFF | TGTGCCTGGATGGAGGGGGAGGCTTTCTTT
16 | many | TRBJ2-3 | TRBD1 | TRBV7-9 | CASTRPGQGTLDTQYF | TGTGCCAGCACCCGACCGGGACAGGGGACCCTAGATACGCAGTATTTT
16 | many | TRBJ2-2 | TRBD1 | TRBV3-1 | CASSQARGQGTGELFF | TGTGCCAGCAGCCAAGCGAGAGGACAGGGGACCGGGGAGCTGTTTTTT
17 | - | TRBJ2-1 | - | TRBV4-3 | CASSQDTSKSSYNGQFF | TGCGCCAGCAGCCAAGATACTAGCAAAAGCTCCTACAATGGGCAGTTCTTC
15 | - | TRBJ1-2 | - | TRBV9 | CASSVSPREEYGYTF | TGTGCCAGCAGCGTAAGTCCTCGGGAAGAATATGGCTACACCTTC
19 | - | TRBJ1-1 | TRBD1 | TRBV12-3/TRBV12-4 | CASSRDRATSLRLNTEAFF | TGTGCCAGCAGTCGGGACAGGGCGACATCTCTTAGACTGAACACTGAAGCTTTCTTT
15 | few | TRBJ2-1 | TRBD2 | TRBV7-7 | CASSQSSGLRNEQFF | TGTGCTAGCAGCCAATCTAGCGGTTTACGCAATGAGCAGTTCTTC
15 | few | TRBJ2-5 | - | TRBV7-2 | CASSLAVRRPETQYF | TGTGCCAGCAGCTTAGCGGTACGTCGCCCAGAGACCCAGTACTTC
16 | - | TRBJ2-1 | - | TRBV4-1 | CASSPGTQSSYNEQFF | TGCGCCAGCAGCCCCGGGACTCAAAGCTCCTACAATGAGCAGTTCTTC
12 | - | TRBJ1-2 | - | TRBV6-6 | CASSYGDRMSTF | TGTGCCAGCAGTTACGGCGACAGGATGAGCACCTTC
11 | few | TRBJ2-1 | - | TRBV7-9 | CASGFKGEQFF | TGTGCCAGCGGGTTTAAGGGTGAGCAGTTCTTC
15 | - | TRBJ2-5 | - | TRBV9 | CASSVGNPVQETQYF | TGTGCCAGCAGCGTCGGTAACCCAGTACAAGAGACCCAGTACTTC
15 | few | TRBJ2-4 | TRBD2 | TRBV12-3/TRBV12-4 | CASTRGGRPKNIQYF | TGTGCCAGCACGCGGGGCGGGAGGCCCAAAAACATTCAGTACTTC
14 | - | TRBJ2-3 | - | TRBV13 | CASSLKGVPDTQYF | TGTGCCAGCAGCTTAAAGGGTGTCCCAGATACGCAGTATTTT
13 | - | TRBJ2-3 | - | TRBV5-1 | CASSGVQTDTQYF | TGCGCCAGCAGTGGGGTACAGACAGATACGCAGTATTTT
15 | - | TRBJ2-1 | TRBD2 | TRBV5-6 | CASSPWLAGNNEQFF | TGTGCCAGCAGCCCCTGGCTAGCGGGGAACAATGAGCAGTTCTTC
14 | - | TRBJ2-4 | TRBD2 | TRBV27 | CASSLAGGGNIQYF | TGTGCCAGCAGTTTAGCGGGAGGCGGGAACATTCAGTACTTC
13 | few | TRBJ2-7 | TRBD2 | TRBV7-6 | CASSPLGGSQQYF | TGTGCCAGCAGCCCCTTGGGGGGGTCCCAGCAGTACTTC
15 | - | TRBJ1-5 | - | TRBV7-2 | CASSLDGELGQPQHF | TGTGCCAGCAGCTTAGACGGGGAGTTGGGACAGCCCCAGCATTTT
16 | - | TRBJ1-1 | TRBD1 | TRBV4-1 | CASSQAGRGRNTEAFF | TGCGCCAGCAGCCAAGCGGGCAGGGGGAGGAACACTGAAGCTTTCTTT